This T cell receptor (beta chain) originates from a study of identical twins. Healthy Caucasians provided all donations. A universal primer site came from template switching; cDNA carried unique molecular identifiers. MiXCR, applied by TCRdb to the 5' RACE reads, yields one record per CDR3 protein. Found here are about 150,000 distinct CDR3 sequences, around 3.5% of them singletons; the top ten hold more than 6.5%. Trimming took 7 bases from V and 5 from J; bases not matched to a gene: 4. Looked up from germline, CDR1 is SNHLY and CDR2 is FYNNEI. This CDR3 contains 13 residues. Comments on this clonotype: As yet, its antigen is unknown.

Findings and limits, study-wide: Shared out-of-frame alpha sequences (those common to twins) showed excess low generation probability.

Source material: memory T cells sorted from blood. The chain combines TRBV2 with TRBJ1-4; TRBD1 matches at 7 bases. The sequence was collected from a man aged 18 to 29 in good health. In nucleotides, the CDR3 is TGTGCCAGCAATAGGGACAGCAATGAAAAACTGTTTTTT. Translation: CASNRDSNEKLFF.